This T cell receptor (beta chain) is from a study of blood T cell repertoires in COVID-19. Study in general: The United States, Italy and Spain supplied acute and convalescent COVID-19 samples. PBMCs, B-cell-depleted T cells, or T cells were the source of the cDNA or gDNA that made up the material.

V was pared by 0 bases and J by 0 bases, with 4 bases between. This CDR3 contains 14 residues. Germline V CDR1 and CDR2: SGHRS, YFSETQ. Only in-frame clones appear in the TCRdb table, and some are missing; sequencing was by immunoSEQ multiplex PCR. This table has 120,000 to 150,000 clones, about four fifths appearing once. Researchers sorted participants into cohorts using their self-reported clinical history. The chain employs TRBV5-1 and TRBJ1-3; no clear D. Sequenced input: PBMCs or T cells enriched from blood (not recorded which). The source of this sequence is a woman aged 50 to 60 who had been exposed to COVID-19. The CDR3 sequence: CASSLGASGNTIYF. The CDR3 coding sequence is TGCGCCAGCAGCTTGGGGGCCTCTGGAAACACCATATATTTT.